These 3 T cell receptor beta chains came from one sample sequenced in a study of cytomegalovirus exposure and HLA in healthy donors. Generated by immunoSEQ multiplex PCR, the TCRdb table keeps only in-frame clones and is missing some. The sample lists more than 85,000 clones, around 90% occurring once. Sequences were obtained from PBMCs. The receptors were gathered from a young woman in good health and CMV-seronegative.

The J gene is TRBJ1-4, the V gene TRBV5-1; 7 nucleotides align to TRBD1. Germline trimming cut 0 bases from V and 8 bases from J; bases unmatched to any gene: 7. This CDR3 is 15 amino acids long. Germline CDR1 and CDR2: SGHRS and YFSETQ. The CDR3 sequence: CASSLATGVGEKLFF. Written as DNA, the CDR3 is TGCGCCAGCAGCTTGGCCACAGGGGTAGGGGAAAAACTGTTTTTT. Combining the CDR3 with reference TRBV5-1 and TRBJ1-4 gives the whole variable domain KAGVTQTPRYLIKTRGQQVTLSCSPISGHRSVSWYQQTPGQGLQFLFEYFSETQRNKGNFPGRFSGRQFSNSRSEMNVSTLELGDSALYLCASSLATGVGEKLFFGSGTQLSVL.

The CDR3 nucleotides are TGTGCCGGAGTCACAGGGGCGAAAGAGACCCAGTACTTC. Translating it yields CAGVTGAKETQYF. The rearrangement links TRBV6-1 to TRBJ2-5, with 7 bases matching TRBD1. CDR3 length: 13 amino acids. Germline V gene sequence: CDR1 MNHNS, CDR2 SASEGT. J lost 3 bases, V lost 11 bases, and 9 bases had no gene match.

The rearrangement uses TRBV11-2 and TRBJ1-2; D gene unclear. V was pared by 5 bases and J by 2 bases, with 9 bases between. Germline CDR1 SGHAT, CDR2 FQNNGV. The CDR3 totals 13 residues. This CDR3 is CASSPGHNYGYTF. In nucleotides, the CDR3 is TGTGCCAGCAGCCCGGGTCACAACTATGGCTACACCTTC.